This TCR beta chain was identified in a study of CD8+ T cells in alopecia areata. On the study more broadly: At a dose of 5 to 10 mg twice daily, oral tofacitinib was given to treated patients. Severity scoring for treated patients was based on the percentage of affected scalp area.

From germline, CDR1 is MDHEN and CDR2 SYDVKM. V was cut by 6 bases and J by 3 bases, with 10 bases left in between. The CDR3 covers 13 residues. Treatment noted: oral pan-JAK inhibitor, 5-10 mg twice daily. The investigators collected lesional scalp punch biopsies and peripheral blood from alopecia areata patients. Researchers picked out CD4+ and CD8+ T cells from PBMCs by sorting. RNA extraction was followed by reverse transcription into cDNA, which acted as the sequencing template. The protocol was immunoSEQ multiplex PCR, while the TCRdb copy is restricted to in-frame clones and leaves out a portion. The data contain 150,000 to 200,000 clones, 55% to 70% of them singletons.

This sequence was found in a human donor with alopecia areata. This chain connects TRBV28 to TRBJ2-3; maybe TRBD1 (5 bases). The sequences come from CD4+ T cells sorted from blood, collected at week 24, from a patient treated with tofacitinib. CDR3 amino acids: CASRRQGTDTQYF. The CDR3, as DNA: TGTGCCAGCAGGCGTCAGGGAACAGATACGCAGTATTTT.